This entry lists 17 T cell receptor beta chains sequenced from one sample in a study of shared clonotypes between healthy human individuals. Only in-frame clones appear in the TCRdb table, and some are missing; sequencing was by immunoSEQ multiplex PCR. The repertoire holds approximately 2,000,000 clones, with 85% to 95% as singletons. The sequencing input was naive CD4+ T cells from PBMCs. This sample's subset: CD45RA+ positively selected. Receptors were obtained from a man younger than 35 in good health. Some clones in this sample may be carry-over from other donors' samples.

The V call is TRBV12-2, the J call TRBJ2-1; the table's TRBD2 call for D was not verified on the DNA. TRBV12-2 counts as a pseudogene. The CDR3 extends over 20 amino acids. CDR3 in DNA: TGTGCAAGTCGCTTCCCCATCGGTTTACGGACTGGACGCTCCTACAATGAGCAGTTCTTC. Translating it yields CASRFPIGLRTGRSYNEQFF.

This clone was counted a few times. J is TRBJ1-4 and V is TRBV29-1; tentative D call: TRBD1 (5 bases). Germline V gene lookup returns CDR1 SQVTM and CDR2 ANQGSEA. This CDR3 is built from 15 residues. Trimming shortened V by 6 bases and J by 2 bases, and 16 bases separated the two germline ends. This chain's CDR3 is CSVLPSPGTNEKLFF. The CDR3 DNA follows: TGCAGCGTCTTACCGTCCCCAGGGACTAATGAAAAACTGTTTTTT.

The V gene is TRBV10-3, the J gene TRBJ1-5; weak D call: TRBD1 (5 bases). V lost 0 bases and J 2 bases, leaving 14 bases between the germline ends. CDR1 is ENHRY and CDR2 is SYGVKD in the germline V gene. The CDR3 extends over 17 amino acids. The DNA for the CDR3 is TGTGCCATCAGTGAGTCTCGGAGGGGAGTTGGCAATCAGCCCCAGCATTTT. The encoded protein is CAISESRRGVGNQPQHF.

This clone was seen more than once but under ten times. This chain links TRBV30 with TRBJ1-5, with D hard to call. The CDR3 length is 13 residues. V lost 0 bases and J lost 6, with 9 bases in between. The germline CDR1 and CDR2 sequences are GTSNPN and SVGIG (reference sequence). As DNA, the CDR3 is TGTGCCTGGAGTGTTGAAGAAGCTCAGCCCCAGCATTTT. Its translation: CAWSVEEAQPQHF.

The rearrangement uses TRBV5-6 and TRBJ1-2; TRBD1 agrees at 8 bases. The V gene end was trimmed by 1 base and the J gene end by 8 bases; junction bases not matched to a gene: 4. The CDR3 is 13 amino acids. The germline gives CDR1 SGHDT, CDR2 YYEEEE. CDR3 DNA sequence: TGTGCCAGCAGCTTGTTCAGGGGGCAAGGCTACACCTTC. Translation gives CASSLFRGQGYTF.

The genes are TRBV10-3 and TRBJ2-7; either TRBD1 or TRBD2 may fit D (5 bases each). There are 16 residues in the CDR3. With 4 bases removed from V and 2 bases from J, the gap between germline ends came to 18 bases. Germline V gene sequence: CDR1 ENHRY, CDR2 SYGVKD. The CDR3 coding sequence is TGTGCCATCAGTGTAAATGGGCCAGGGAGTCCCTACGAGCAGTACTTC. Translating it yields CAISVNGPGSPYEQYF.

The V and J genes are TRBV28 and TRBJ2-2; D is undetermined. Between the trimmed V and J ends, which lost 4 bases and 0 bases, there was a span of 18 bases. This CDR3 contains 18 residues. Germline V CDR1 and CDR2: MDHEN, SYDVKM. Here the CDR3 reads CASSYPRWWQANTGELFF. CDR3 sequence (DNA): TGTGCCAGCAGTTACCCTAGGTGGTGGCAGGCGAACACCGGGGAGCTGTTTTTT.

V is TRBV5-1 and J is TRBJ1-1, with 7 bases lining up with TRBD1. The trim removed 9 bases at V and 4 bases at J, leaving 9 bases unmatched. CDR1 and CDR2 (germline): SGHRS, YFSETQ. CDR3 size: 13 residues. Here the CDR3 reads CATREQGSTEAFF. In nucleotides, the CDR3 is TGCGCCACCCGAGAACAGGGGTCCACTGAAGCTTTCTTT.

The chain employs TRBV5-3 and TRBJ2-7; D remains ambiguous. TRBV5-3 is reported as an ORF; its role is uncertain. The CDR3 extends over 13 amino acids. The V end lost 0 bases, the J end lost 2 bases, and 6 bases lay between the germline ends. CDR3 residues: CARSLGIPYEQYF. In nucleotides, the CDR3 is TGTGCCAGAAGCTTGGGAATCCCCTACGAGCAGTACTTC.

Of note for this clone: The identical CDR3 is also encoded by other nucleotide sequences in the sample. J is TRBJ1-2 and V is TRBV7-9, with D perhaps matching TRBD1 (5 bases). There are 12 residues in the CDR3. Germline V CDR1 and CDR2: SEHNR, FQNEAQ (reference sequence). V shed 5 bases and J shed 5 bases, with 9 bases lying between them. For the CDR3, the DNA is TGTGCCAGCAGCCCGGGACTATATGGCTACACCTTC. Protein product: CASSPGLYGYTF. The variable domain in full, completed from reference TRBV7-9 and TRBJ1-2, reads DTGVSQNPRHKITKRGQNVTFRCDPISEHNRLYWYRQTLGQGPEFLTYFQNEAQLEKSRLLSDRFSAERPKGSFSTLEIQRTEQGDSAMYLCASSPGLYGYTFGSGTRLTVV.

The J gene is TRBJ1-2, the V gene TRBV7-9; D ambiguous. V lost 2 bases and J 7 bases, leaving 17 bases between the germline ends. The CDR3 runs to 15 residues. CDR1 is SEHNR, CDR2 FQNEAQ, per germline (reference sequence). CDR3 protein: CASSLSVPGSGGYTF. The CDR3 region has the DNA TGTGCCAGCAGCTTAAGTGTTCCGGGATCGGGTGGCTACACCTTC.

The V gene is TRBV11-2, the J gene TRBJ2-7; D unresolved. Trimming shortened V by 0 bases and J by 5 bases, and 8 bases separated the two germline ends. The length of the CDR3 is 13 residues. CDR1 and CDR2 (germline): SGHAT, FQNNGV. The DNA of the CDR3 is TGTGCCAGCAGCTTAGACTGGGCAAACGAGCAGTACTTC. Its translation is CASSLDWANEQYF.

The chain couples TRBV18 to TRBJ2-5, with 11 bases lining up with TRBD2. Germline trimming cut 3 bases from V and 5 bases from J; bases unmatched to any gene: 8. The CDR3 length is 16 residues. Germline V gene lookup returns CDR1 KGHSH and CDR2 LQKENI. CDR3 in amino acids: CASSPTSGSGGETQYF. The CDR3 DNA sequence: TGTGCCAGCTCACCTACTAGCGGGAGTGGAGGGGAGACCCAGTACTTC.

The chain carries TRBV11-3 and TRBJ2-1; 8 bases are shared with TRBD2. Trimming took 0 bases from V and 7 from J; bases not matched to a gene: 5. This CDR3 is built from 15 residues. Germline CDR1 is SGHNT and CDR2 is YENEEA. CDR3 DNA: TGTGCCAGCAGCTTAGATGGTAGCGGGATAAATGAGCAGTTCTTC. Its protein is CASSLDGSGINEQFF. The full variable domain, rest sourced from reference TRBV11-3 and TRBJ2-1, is EAGVVQSPRYKIIEKKQPVAFWCNPISGHNTLYWYLQNLGQGPELLIRYENEEAVDDSQLPKDRFSAERLKGVDSTLKIQPAELGDSAVYLCASSLDGSGINEQFFGPGTRLTVL.

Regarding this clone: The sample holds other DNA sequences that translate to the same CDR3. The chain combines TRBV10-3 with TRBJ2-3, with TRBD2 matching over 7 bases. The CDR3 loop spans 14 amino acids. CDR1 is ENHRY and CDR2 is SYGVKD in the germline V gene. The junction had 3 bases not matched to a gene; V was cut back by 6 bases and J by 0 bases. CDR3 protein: CAIRTSASTDTQYF. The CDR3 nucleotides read TGTGCCATCAGAACTAGCGCTAGCACAGATACGCAGTATTTT.

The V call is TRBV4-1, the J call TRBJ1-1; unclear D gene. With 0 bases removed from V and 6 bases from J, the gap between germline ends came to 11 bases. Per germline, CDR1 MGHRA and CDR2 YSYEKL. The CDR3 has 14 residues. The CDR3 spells CASSQDFSAPEAFF. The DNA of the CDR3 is TGCGCCAGCAGCCAAGATTTTAGCGCCCCTGAAGCTTTCTTT.

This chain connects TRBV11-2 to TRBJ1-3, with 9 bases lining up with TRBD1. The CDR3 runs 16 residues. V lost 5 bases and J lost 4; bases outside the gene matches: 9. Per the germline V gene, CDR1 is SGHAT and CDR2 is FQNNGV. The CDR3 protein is CASSILTGGSGNTIYF. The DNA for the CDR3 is TGTGCCAGCAGCATATTGACAGGGGGGTCGGGAAACACCATATATTTT.